This TCR beta chain originates from a study of cytomegalovirus exposure and HLA in healthy donors. Regarding the study as a whole: Both high specificity and high sensitivity reportedly marked the classifier's diagnosis of cytomegalovirus status. It was 150 to 200 TCR beta chains that were listed as cytomegalovirus-associated.

About this clone: Its antigen is as yet unknown.

The PCR made use of 60 Vbeta and 13 Jbeta primers. The table came from immunoSEQ multiplex PCR; TCRdb's copy has only in-frame clones and leaves some out. The sample carries some 150,000 clones, about four fifths recorded once. The V and J ends lost 1 base and 4 bases respectively, with 13 bases between them. The CDR3 totals 16 residues. Germline assignment: CDR1 LGHNA and CDR2 YSLEER. Material: PBMCs. The rearrangement links TRBV4-3 to TRBJ1-4, with D possibly being TRBD1 (6 bases). This sequence was found in a man aged 25 to 40 in good health and CMV-seronegative. The CDR3 DNA sequence: TGCGCCAGCAGCCAAGTTCAGGGGACGCATAATGAAAAACTGTTTTTT. Amino acid sequence: CASSQVQGTHNEKLFF.